This T cell receptor beta chain was identified in a study of blood T cell repertoires in COVID-19. Study at large: Samples of COVID-19 (acute and convalescent) were obtained from the United States, Italy and Spain. PBMCs, B-cell-depleted T cells, or T cells provided the cDNA or gDNA that made up the material.

This CDR3 is built from 16 residues. V trimming: 4 bases; J trimming: 3 bases; junction bases outside the gene matches: 11. From germline, CDR1 is SQVTM and CDR2 ANQGSEA. Study processing details: The authors estimated nucleated cell counts from reference gene primer amplification. The data were produced by immunoSEQ multiplex PCR, yet TCRdb's version contains in-frame clones alone and is incomplete. Clonal size and the V and J genes are those of that table, whereas D and trimming came from the DNA. The sample holds 160,000 or so clones, approximately 82% seen once. The sequence was obtained from a man aged 65 to 85 who had recovered from COVID-19. The chain couples TRBV29-1 to TRBJ2-7; TRBD1 agrees at 11 bases. Sequencing used peripheral blood. In DNA form, the CDR3 reads TGCAGCGTTGGCCTTGGGGGGACAGGGGGGAGCTACGAGCAGTACTTC. Translated, it gives CSVGLGGTGGSYEQYF.